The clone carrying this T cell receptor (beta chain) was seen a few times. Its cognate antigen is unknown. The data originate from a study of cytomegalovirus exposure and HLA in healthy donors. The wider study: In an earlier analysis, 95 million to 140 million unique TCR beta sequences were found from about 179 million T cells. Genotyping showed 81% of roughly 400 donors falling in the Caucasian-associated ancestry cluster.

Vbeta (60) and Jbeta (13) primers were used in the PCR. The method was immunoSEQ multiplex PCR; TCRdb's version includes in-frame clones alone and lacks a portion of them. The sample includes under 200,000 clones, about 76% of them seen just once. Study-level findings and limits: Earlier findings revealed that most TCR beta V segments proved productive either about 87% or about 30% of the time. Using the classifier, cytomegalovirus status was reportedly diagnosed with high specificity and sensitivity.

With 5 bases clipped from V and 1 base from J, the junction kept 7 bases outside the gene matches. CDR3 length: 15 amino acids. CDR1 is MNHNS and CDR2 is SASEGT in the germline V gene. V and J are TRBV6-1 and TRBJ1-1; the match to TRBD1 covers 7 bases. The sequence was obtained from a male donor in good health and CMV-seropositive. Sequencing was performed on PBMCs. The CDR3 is CASSLRQGGNTEAFF. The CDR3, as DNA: TGTGCCAGCAGTCTGCGACAGGGAGGGAACACTGAAGCTTTCTTT.